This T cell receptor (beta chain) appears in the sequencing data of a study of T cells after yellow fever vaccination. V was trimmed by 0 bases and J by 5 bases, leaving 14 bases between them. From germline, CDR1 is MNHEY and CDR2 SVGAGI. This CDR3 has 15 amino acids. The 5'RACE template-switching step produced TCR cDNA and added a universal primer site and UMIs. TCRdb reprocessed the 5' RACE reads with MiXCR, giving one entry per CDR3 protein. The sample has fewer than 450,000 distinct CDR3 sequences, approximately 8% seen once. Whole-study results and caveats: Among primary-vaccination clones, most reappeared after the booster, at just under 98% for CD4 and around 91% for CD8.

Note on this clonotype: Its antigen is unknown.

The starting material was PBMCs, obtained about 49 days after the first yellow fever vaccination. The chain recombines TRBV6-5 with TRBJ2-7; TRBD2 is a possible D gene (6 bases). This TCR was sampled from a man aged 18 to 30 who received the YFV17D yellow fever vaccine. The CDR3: CASSYSRFRGNEQYF. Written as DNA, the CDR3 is TGTGCCAGCAGTTACTCGAGGTTCCGGGGGAACGAGCAGTACTTC.